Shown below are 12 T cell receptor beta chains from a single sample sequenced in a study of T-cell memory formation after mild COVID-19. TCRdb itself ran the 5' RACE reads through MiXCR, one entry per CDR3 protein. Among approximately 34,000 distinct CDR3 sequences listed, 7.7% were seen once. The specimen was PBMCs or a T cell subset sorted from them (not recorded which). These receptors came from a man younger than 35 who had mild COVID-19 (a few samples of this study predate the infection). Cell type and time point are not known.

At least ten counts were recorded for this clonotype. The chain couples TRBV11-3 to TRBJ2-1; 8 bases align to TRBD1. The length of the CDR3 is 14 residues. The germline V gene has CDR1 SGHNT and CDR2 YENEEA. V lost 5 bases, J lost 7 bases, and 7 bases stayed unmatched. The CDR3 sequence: CASSQQGGPNEQFF. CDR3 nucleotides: TGTGCCAGCAGCCAACAGGGGGGCCCGAATGAGCAGTTCTTC.

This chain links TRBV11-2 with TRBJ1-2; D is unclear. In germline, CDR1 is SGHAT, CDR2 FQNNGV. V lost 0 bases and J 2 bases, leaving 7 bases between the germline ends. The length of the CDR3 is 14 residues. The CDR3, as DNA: TGTGCCAGCAGCTTAGATCACACGAACTATGGCTACACCTTC. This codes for CASSLDHTNYGYTF.

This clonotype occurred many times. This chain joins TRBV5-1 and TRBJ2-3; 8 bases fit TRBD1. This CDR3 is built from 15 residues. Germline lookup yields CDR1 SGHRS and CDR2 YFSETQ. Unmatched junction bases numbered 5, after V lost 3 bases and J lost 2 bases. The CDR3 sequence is CASSSGQVITDTQYF. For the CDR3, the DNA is TGCGCCAGCAGCTCGGGACAGGTGATCACAGATACGCAGTATTTT.

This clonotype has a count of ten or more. In DNA form, the CDR3 reads TGCGCCAGCAGTGAGTCTAGGCAGGAGACCTCCTACAATGAGCAGTTCTTC. Protein product: CASSESRQETSYNEQFF. The V call is TRBV10-1, the J call TRBJ2-1; no clear D gene. Germline CDR1 WNHNN, CDR2 SYGVQD (reference sequence). The V gene lost 0 bases and the J gene lost 0 bases, with 12 bases spanning the gap. This CDR3 contains 17 residues.

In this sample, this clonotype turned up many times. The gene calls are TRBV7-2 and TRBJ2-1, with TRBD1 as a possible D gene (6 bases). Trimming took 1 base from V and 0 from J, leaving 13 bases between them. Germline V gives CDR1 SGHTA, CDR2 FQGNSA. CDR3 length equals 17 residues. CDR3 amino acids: CASSLGSQGSSYNEQFF. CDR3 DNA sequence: TGTGCCAGCAGCTTAGGGTCACAGGGAAGCTCCTACAATGAGCAGTTCTTC.

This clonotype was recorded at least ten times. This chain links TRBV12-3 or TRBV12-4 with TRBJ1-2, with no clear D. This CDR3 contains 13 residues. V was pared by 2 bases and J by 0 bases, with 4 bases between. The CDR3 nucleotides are TGTGCCAGCAGTTTAATGACTAACTATGGCTACACCTTC. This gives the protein CASSLMTNYGYTF.

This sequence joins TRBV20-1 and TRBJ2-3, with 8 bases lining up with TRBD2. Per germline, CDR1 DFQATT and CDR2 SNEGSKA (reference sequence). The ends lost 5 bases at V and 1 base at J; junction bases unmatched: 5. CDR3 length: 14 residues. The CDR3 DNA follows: TGCAGTGCTTTCCGGGGGGGGGGCACAGATACGCAGTATTTT. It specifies CSAFRGGGTDTQYF.

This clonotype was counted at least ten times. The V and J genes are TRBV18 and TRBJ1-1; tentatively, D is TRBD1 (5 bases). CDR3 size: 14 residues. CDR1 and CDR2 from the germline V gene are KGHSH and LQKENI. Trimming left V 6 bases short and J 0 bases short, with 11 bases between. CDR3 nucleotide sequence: TGTGCCAGCTCCTCCCAGGGACTGAACACTGAAGCTTTCTTT. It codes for CASSSQGLNTEAFF.

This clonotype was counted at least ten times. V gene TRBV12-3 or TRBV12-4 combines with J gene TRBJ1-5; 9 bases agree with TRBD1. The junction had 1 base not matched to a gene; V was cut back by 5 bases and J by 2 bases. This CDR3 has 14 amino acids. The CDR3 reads CASSRTGGNQPQHF. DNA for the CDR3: TGTGCCAGCAGTCGGACAGGGGGCAATCAGCCCCAGCATTTT.

CDR3 amino acids: CASSQLAGGPNTGELFF. CDR3 bases: TGCGCCAGCAGCCAACTAGCGGGGGGGCCCAACACCGGGGAGCTGTTTTTT. The chain employs TRBV5-1 and TRBJ2-2, with 13 positions matching TRBD2. V was clipped by 4 bases and J by 2 bases; unmatched bases: 5. The CDR3 loop spans 17 amino acids. From germline, CDR1 is SGHRS and CDR2 YFSETQ.

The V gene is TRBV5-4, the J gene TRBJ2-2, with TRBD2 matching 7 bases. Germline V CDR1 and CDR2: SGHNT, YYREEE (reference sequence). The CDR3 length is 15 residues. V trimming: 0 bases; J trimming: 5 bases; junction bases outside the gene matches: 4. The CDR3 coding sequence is TGTGCCAGCAGCTTGGTTGCGGGGGATACCGGGGAGCTGTTTTTT. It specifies CASSLVAGDTGELFF.

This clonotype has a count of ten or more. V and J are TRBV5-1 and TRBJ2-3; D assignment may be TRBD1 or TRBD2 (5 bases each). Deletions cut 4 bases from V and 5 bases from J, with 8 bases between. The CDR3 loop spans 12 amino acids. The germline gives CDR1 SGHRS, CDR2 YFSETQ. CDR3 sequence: CASSPGRDTQYF. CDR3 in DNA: TGCGCCAGCAGCCCAGGGAGAGATACGCAGTATTTT.